This passage covers 29 T cell receptor beta chains from one sample sequenced in a study of response to subunit inactivated influenza vaccine. TCRdb reanalysed the RT-PCR reads using MiXCR and keeps one entry per CDR3 protein. This table holds about 540,000 distinct CDR3 sequences, approximately 20% found once. The same data also contributed to another study, on T cells expressing NK-cell markers. From that paper: The cDNA for TCR beta came from 5'RACE template switching with UMIs.

Here the sequenced sample was CD4+ T cells sorted from PBMCs, taken about 13 days after vaccination. Every receptor here comes from a man in his fifties who received an inactivated influenza vaccine.

The J gene is TRBJ2-5, the V gene TRBV3-1; D not certain. The CDR3 totals 13 residues. Deletions cut 7 bases from V and 1 base from J, with 10 bases between. CDR1 LGHDT and CDR2 YNNKEL come from the germline V gene (reference sequence). CDR3 in DNA: TGTGCCAGCACCAGCAGTTTCCAAGAGACCCAGTACTTC. It encodes CASTSSFQETQYF.

This clonotype turned up a few times. This sequence joins TRBV12-3 or TRBV12-4 and TRBJ1-2; D is uncertain. The CDR3 totals 15 residues. Trimming took off 0 bases at V and 7 bases at J, with 15 bases between the two ends. The CDR3 loop reads CASSLARGFGRGYTF. The CDR3 DNA is TGTGCCAGCAGTTTAGCCCGAGGGTTCGGCCGTGGCTACACCTTC.

This clonotype was picked up a small number of times. The chain joins TRBV12-3 or TRBV12-4 to TRBJ1-2; perhaps TRBD1 as D (5 bases). Between the trimmed V and J ends, which lost 6 bases and 3 bases, there was a span of 14 bases. The CDR3 has 14 amino acids. The CDR3 spells CASSWRGGDYGYTF. CDR3 bases: TGTGCCAGCAGCTGGCGGGGCGGCGACTATGGCTACACCTTC.

The V and J genes are TRBV7-9 and TRBJ2-7, with 7 bases matching TRBD1. This CDR3 has 15 amino acids. CDR1 is SEHNR and CDR2 is FQNEAQ in the germline V gene (reference sequence). J lost 0 bases, V lost 5 bases, and 7 bases had no gene match. CDR3 bases: TGTGCCAGCAGCCGAGACAGGGAAAGCTCCTACGAGCAGTACTTC. Encoded protein: CASSRDRESSYEQYF.

V gene TRBV28 combines with J gene TRBJ2-3; 7 bases are shared with TRBD2. The CDR3 runs 15 residues. Looked up from germline, CDR1 is MDHEN and CDR2 is SYDVKM. The V gene end was trimmed by 6 bases and the J gene end by 1 base; junction bases not matched to a gene: 7. CDR3 sequence: CASSRSGARTDTQYF. Here the CDR3 DNA reads TGTGCCAGCAGCCGCAGCGGGGCCCGCACAGATACGCAGTATTTT.

This clonotype has a count of ten or more. V gene TRBV20-1 combines with J gene TRBJ2-1, with 7 bases matching TRBD2. The length of the CDR3 is 15 residues. Germline CDR1 and CDR2: DFQATT and SNEGSKA (reference sequence). With 6 bases clipped from V and 0 bases from J, the junction kept 8 bases outside the gene matches. The DNA of the CDR3 is TGCAGTGCGCCTCCGGGAGGTAGCTCCTACAATGAGCAGTTCTTC. It yields the protein CSAPPGGSSYNEQFF.

The V call is TRBV11-2, the J call TRBJ2-2; 8 nucleotides agree with TRBD1. The germline V gene has CDR1 SGHAT and CDR2 FQNNGV. The CDR3 sequence is 18 residues long. The trim removed 2 bases at V and 1 base at J, leaving 9 bases unmatched. The CDR3 DNA is TGTGCCAGCAGCTTACGGACAGGGATTTTTAGGAACACCGGGGAGCTGTTTTTT. Protein product: CASSLRTGIFRNTGELFF.

This clonotype has more than one count but fewer than ten. CDR3 loop: CASSLGGPGLPGGNIQYF. The CDR3 DNA follows: TGTGCCAGCAGCTTAGGAGGTCCGGGACTCCCTGGCGGAAACATTCAGTACTTC. The genes are TRBV7-8 and TRBJ2-4; D possibly corresponds to TRBD2 (6 bases). The germline CDR1 and CDR2 sequences are SGHVS and FQNEAQ. The CDR3 sequence is 18 residues long. V dropped 1 base and J dropped 6 bases, with 22 bases sitting between them. The complete variable domain, with remaining parts taken from reference TRBV7-8 and TRBJ2-4, reads GAGVSQSPRYKVAKRGQDVALRCDPISGHVSLFWYQQALGQGPEFLTYFQNEAQLDKSGLPSDRFFAERPEGSVSTLKIQRTQQEDSAVYLCASSLGGPGLPGGNIQYFGAGTRLSVL.

The chain carries TRBV5-6 and TRBJ1-1; possibly TRBD1 for D (5 bases). There are 14 residues in the CDR3. V was shortened by 3 bases and J by 4 bases, with 13 bases between the two germline ends. Germline CDR1 is SGHDT and CDR2 is YYEEEE. The CDR3 reads CASSSRSGLTEAFF. The CDR3 nucleotides are TGTGCCAGCAGCTCCCGGTCGGGGCTCACTGAAGCTTTCTTT.

The chain has TRBV7-6 and TRBJ2-2, with 11 nucleotides matching TRBD2. In germline, CDR1 is SGHVS, CDR2 FNYEAQ. The ends lost 2 bases at V and 5 bases at J; junction bases unmatched: 7. The CDR3 runs to 17 residues. The CDR3 sequence: CASSLFLAGGRTGELFF. The CDR3 region has the DNA TGTGCCAGCAGCTTATTTCTAGCGGGAGGTAGAACCGGGGAGCTGTTTTTT.

The rearrangement uses TRBV20-1 and TRBJ2-1; a possible D gene is TRBD2 (7 bases). This CDR3 contains 16 residues. With 6 bases removed from V and 0 bases from J, the gap between germline ends came to 18 bases. The germline CDR1 and CDR2 sequences are DFQATT and SNEGSKA (reference sequence). This chain's CDR3 is CSAKRRGGISYNEQFF. The CDR3 nucleotides read TGCAGTGCCAAAAGGAGGGGGGGCATCTCCTACAATGAGCAGTTCTTC.

The chain carries TRBV7-9 and TRBJ2-7, with 11 bases matching TRBD2. Germline CDR1 reads SEHNR; CDR2 reads FQNEAQ (reference sequence). CDR3 length equals 15 residues. Unmatched junction bases numbered 3, after V lost 0 bases and J lost 5 bases. The CDR3 nucleotides read TGTGCCAGCAGCTTAGCTAGCGGGAGGGGCAACGAGCAGTACTTC. It specifies CASSLASGRGNEQYF.

The chain couples TRBV5-5 to TRBJ1-1, with D unclear. CDR1 and CDR2 from the germline V gene are SGHKS and YYEKEE (reference sequence). The CDR3 loop spans 14 amino acids. Trimming shortened V by 3 bases and J by 2 bases, and 11 bases separated the two germline ends. The CDR3 protein is CASSWQTSNTEAFF. CDR3 coding DNA: TGTGCCAGCAGCTGGCAGACTTCTAACACTGAAGCTTTCTTT.

V and J are TRBV3-1 and TRBJ2-1; the D gene is possibly TRBD1 (6 bases). CDR3 size: 14 residues. With 0 bases removed from V and 9 bases from J, the gap between germline ends came to 12 bases. CDR1 is LGHDT, CDR2 YNNKEL, per germline (reference sequence). The DNA of the CDR3 is TGTGCCAGCAGCCAAGAACAGGGATGGCCTGAGCAGTTCTTC. Translation: CASSQEQGWPEQFF.

This clonotype has only a few counts. This rearrangement joins TRBV6-1 to TRBJ2-5; 11 bases are a match to TRBD2. This CDR3 has 15 residues. The V segment lost 6 bases and the J segment 6 bases; nucleotides outside the gene matches: 9. Germline CDR1 reads MNHNS; CDR2 reads SASEGT. The CDR3 sequence is CASSPPSSGRKTQYF. Here the CDR3 DNA reads TGTGCCAGCAGCCCCCCTTCTAGCGGGAGGAAGACCCAGTACTTC.

CDR3 sequence reads: CSVDKGAETQYF. In nucleotides, the CDR3 is TGCAGCGTTGATAAGGGGGCAGAGACCCAGTACTTC. V gene TRBV29-1 combines with J gene TRBJ2-5, with 7 bases fitting TRBD1. Germline CDR1 and CDR2: SQVTM and ANQGSEA. The ends lost 3 bases at V and 4 bases at J; junction bases unmatched: 2. CDR3 length: 12 residues.

The table lists this clonotype with a few counts. The chain uses TRBV7-2 and TRBJ2-5, with 8 positions matching TRBD2. Trimming took 5 bases from V and 3 from J; bases not matched to a gene: 5. Germline lookup yields CDR1 SGHTA and CDR2 FQGNSA. This CDR3 has 14 residues. The CDR3 protein is CASSPLLAEETQYF. The CDR3 DNA reads as TGTGCCAGCAGCCCCCTACTAGCGGAAGAGACCCAGTACTTC.

This rearrangement joins TRBV7-2 to TRBJ1-2, with no clear D. Looked up from germline, CDR1 is SGHTA and CDR2 is FQGNSA. V lost 1 base to trimming and J lost 8 bases, with 14 bases between them. The CDR3 extends over 14 amino acids. CDR3 DNA: TGTGCCAGCAGCTTAGGGGGTCCCGCGGGAGGCTACACCTTC. Translation: CASSLGGPAGGYTF.

This chain connects TRBV6-2 or TRBV6-3 to TRBJ2-7; 9 bases line up with TRBD2. There are 15 residues in the CDR3. Germline CDR1 reads MNHEY; CDR2 reads SVGEGT. J was trimmed by 5 bases and V by 6 bases; bases with no gene match: 11. The CDR3 nucleotides are TGTGCCAGCAGAGACAGCGGGAGGTATATCCACGAGCAGTACTTC. Translating it yields CASRDSGRYIHEQYF.

In its sample, this clonotype was seen a few times. This chain joins TRBV20-1 and TRBJ2-5; D unresolved. This CDR3 has 11 residues. Germline V CDR1 and CDR2: DFQATT, SNEGSKA (reference sequence). The germline V and J ends were trimmed by 5 bases and 5 bases, with 9 bases remaining between them. The CDR3 here is CSARRGETQYF. For the CDR3, the DNA is TGCAGTGCTCGGCGTGGGGAGACCCAGTACTTC.

This chain links TRBV24-1 with TRBJ2-3, with TRBD2 matching over 15 bases. V was pared by 3 bases and J by 3 bases, with 3 bases of the junction left unmatched. The CDR3 runs 17 residues. Germline lookup yields CDR1 KGHDR and CDR2 SFDVKD. Here the CDR3 reads CATSDPGLAGGTDTQYF. As DNA, the CDR3 is TGTGCCACCAGTGATCCCGGACTAGCGGGAGGGACAGATACGCAGTATTTT.

In its sample, this clonotype was seen a few times. Here the CDR3 reads CASSLGGQEKNIQYF. CDR3 nucleotides: TGTGCCAGCAGTTTAGGGGGGCAGGAAAAAAACATTCAGTACTTC. The chain recombines TRBV28 with TRBJ2-4; either TRBD1 or TRBD2 may supply D (6 bases each). The CDR3 loop spans 15 amino acids. V gave up 2 bases and J gave up 4 bases, with 12 bases separating them. Germline-derived CDR1 and CDR2 are MDHEN and SYDVKM.

This sequence joins TRBV3-1 and TRBJ1-6; D ambiguous. The CDR3 loop spans 15 amino acids. V was shortened by 4 bases and J by 4 bases, with 11 bases between the two germline ends. Germline V gene sequence: CDR1 LGHDT, CDR2 YNNKEL (reference sequence). CDR3: CASSRTVTYNSPLHF. The CDR3 coding sequence is TGTGCCAGCAGCCGGACGGTCACATATAATTCACCCCTCCACTTT.

This clonotype was seen only a few times. This chain joins TRBV7-6 and TRBJ2-3; 7 nucleotides line up with TRBD2. Germline V lookup: CDR1 SGHVS, CDR2 FNYEAQ. J lost 2 bases, V lost 2 bases, and 7 bases had no gene match. CDR3 length: 16 residues. The CDR3: CASSLYPAGYTDTQYF. In nucleotides, the CDR3 is TGTGCCAGCAGCTTATACCCAGCGGGATACACAGATACGCAGTATTTT.

The V gene is TRBV27, the J gene TRBJ2-3; TRBD2 aligns across 11 bases. The germline gives CDR1 MNHEY, CDR2 SMNVEV (reference sequence). The junction had 3 bases not matched to a gene; V was cut back by 0 bases and J by 4 bases. CDR3 size: 16 residues. The CDR3 protein is CASSLSLAGGADTQYF. CDR3 bases: TGTGCCAGCAGTTTATCCCTAGCGGGGGGCGCAGATACGCAGTATTTT.

This clonotype appeared a few times. The chain carries TRBV5-1 and TRBJ2-7; 10 bases are a match to TRBD1. V lost 4 bases, J lost 9 bases, and 13 bases stayed unmatched. This CDR3 has 15 amino acids. The germline gives CDR1 SGHRS, CDR2 YFSETQ. CDR3 bases: TGCGCCAGCAGCGAAACCGGGACAGGGGAATTAGGGCAGTACTTC. It codes for CASSETGTGELGQYF.

This clonotype was seen more than once but under ten times. V gene TRBV6-5 combines with J gene TRBJ2-5, with D possibly being TRBD2 (5 bases). CDR3 size: 15 residues. V was trimmed by 0 bases and J by 2 bases, leaving 10 bases between them. Germline assignment: CDR1 MNHEY and CDR2 SVGAGI. The CDR3: CASSYSRARQETQYF. CDR3 DNA sequence: TGTGCCAGCAGTTACTCGAGGGCTAGGCAAGAGACCCAGTACTTC.

This clonotype was recorded a few times. This chain joins TRBV5-1 and TRBJ1-2, with D hard to call. V was pared by 1 base and J by 4 bases, with 14 bases between. This CDR3 comprises 15 residues. Germline values: CDR1 SGHRS, CDR2 YFSETQ. CDR3 in amino acids: CASSLSGDLGYGYTF. CDR3 nucleotide sequence: TGCGCCAGCAGCTTGAGCGGGGATCTAGGCTATGGCTACACCTTC.

This clonotype appeared many times. The rearrangement links TRBV7-8 to TRBJ2-3; D unresolved. This CDR3 contains 15 residues. V shed 2 bases and J shed 2 bases, with 11 bases lying between them. From germline, CDR1 is SGHVS and CDR2 FQNEAQ. Here the CDR3 reads CASSLSTFDTDTQYF. CDR3 coding DNA: TGTGCCAGCAGCTTAAGCACCTTCGACACAGATACGCAGTATTTT.